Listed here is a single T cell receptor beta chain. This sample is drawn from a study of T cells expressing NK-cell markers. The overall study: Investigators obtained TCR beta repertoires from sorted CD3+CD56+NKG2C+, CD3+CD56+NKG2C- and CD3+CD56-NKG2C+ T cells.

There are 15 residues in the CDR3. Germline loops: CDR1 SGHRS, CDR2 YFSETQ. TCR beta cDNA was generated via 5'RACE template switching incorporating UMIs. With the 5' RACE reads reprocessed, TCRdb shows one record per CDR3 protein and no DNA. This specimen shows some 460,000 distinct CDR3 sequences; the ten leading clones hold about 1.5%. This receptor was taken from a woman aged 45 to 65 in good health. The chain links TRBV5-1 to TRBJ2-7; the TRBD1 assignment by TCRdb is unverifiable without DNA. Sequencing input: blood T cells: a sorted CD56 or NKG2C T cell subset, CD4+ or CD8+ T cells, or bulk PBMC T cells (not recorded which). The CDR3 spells CASRTGGRGVYEQYF.